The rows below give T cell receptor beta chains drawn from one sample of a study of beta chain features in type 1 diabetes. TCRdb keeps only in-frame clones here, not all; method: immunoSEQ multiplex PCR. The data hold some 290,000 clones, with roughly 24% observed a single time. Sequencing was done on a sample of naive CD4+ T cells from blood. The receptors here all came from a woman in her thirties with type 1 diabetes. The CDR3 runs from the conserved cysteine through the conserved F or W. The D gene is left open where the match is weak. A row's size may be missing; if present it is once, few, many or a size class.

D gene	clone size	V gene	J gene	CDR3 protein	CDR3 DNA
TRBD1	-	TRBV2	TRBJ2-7	CASSDGTGLPYEQYF	TGTGCCAGCAGTGATGGGACAGGGCTCCCCTACGAGCAGTACTTC
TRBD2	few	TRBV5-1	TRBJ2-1	CASRLADYNEQFF	TGCGCCAGCAGACTAGCGGACTACAATGAGCAGTTCTTC
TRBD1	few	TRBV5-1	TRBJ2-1	CASSLAGTASYNEQFF	TGCGCCAGCAGCCTGGCTGGGACAGCCTCCTACAATGAGCAGTTCTTC
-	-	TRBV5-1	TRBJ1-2	CASSSDGGYGYTF	TGCGCCAGCAGCTCCGACGGAGGCTATGGCTACACCTTC
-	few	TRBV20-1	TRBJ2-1	CSASRVHEQFF	TGCAGTGCTAGCAGGGTACATGAGCAGTTCTTC
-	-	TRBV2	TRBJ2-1	CASSFRVGEQFF	TGTGCCAGCAGCTTCAGGGTTGGTGAGCAGTTCTTC
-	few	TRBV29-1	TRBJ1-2	CSVAETGNYGYTF	TGCAGCGTTGCAGAGACGGGAAACTATGGCTACACCTTC
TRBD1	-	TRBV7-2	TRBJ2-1	CASSLTGGSYNEQFF	TGTGCCAGCAGCTTAACAGGGGGCTCCTACAATGAGCAGTTCTTC
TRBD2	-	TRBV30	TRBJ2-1	CAWIAGATDEQFF	TGTGCCTGGATAGCGGGAGCTACGGATGAGCAGTTCTTC
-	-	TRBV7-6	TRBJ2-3	CASSFPTSSLSTDTQYF	TGTGCCAGCAGCTTCCCCACTAGCAGCCTTAGCACAGATACGCAGTATTTT
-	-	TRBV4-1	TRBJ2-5	CASSQNHRTDGETQYF	TGCGCCAGCAGCCAAAATCATAGAACTGACGGGGAGACCCAGTACTTC
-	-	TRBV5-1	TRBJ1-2	CASSFDSNYGYTF	TGCGCCAGCAGCTTCGACAGTAACTATGGCTACACCTTC
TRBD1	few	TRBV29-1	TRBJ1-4	CSVCRQGETNEKLFF	TGCAGCGTTTGCCGACAGGGGGAAACTAATGAAAAACTGTTTTTT
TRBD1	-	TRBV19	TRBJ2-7	CASSPLGTGVNEQYF	TGTGCCAGTAGTCCCCTCGGGACAGGGGTTAACGAGCAGTACTTC
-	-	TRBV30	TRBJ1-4	CAWATQGNEKLFF	TGTGCCTGGGCTACCCAGGGAAATGAAAAACTGTTTTTT
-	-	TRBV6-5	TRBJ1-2	CAVLAASYGYTF	TGTGCCGTCCTAGCAGCTTCCTATGGCTACACCTTC
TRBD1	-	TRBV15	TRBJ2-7	CATTPGQGPYEQYF	TGTGCCACCACCCCAGGACAGGGCCCCTACGAGCAGTACTTC
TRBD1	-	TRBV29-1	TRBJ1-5	CSVGTDNQPQHF	TGCAGCGTGGGGACAGACAATCAGCCCCAGCATTTT
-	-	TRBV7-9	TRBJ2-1	CASSFGGDNEQFF	TGTGCCAGCAGCTTTGGAGGAGACAATGAGCAGTTCTTC
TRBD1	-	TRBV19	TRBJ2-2	CASSRDRGGTGELFF	TGTGCCAGTAGTAGGGACAGGGGTGGTACCGGGGAGCTGTTTTTT
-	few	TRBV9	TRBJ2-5	CASSASNQETQYF	TGTGCCAGCAGCGCGAGCAATCAAGAGACCCAGTACTTC
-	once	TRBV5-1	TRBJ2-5	CASSLTREETQYF	TGCGCCAGCAGCTTGACGCGAGAGGAGACCCAGTACTTC
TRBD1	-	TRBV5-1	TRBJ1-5	CASSSGTGNSNQPQHF	TGCGCCAGCAGCTCAGGGACAGGGAATAGCAATCAGCCCCAGCATTTT
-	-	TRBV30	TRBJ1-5	CAWSGAGNQPQHF	TGTGCCTGGAGCGGGGCGGGGAATCAGCCCCAGCATTTT
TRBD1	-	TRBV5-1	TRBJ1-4	CASSRGQGGEKLFF	TGCGCCAGCAGCCGGGGACAGGGTGGTGAAAAACTGTTTTTT
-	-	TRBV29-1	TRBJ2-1	CSVEDLDDRGLSSYNEQFF	TGCAGCGTTGAAGATCTGGATGATAGAGGCCTTAGCTCCTACAATGAGCAGTTCTTC
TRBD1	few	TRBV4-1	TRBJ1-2	CASRPPGQGRSGDGYTF	TGCGCCAGCAGGCCCCCCGGACAGGGGAGAAGTGGAGATGGCTACACCTTC
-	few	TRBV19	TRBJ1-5	CASSLSSRAFQPQHF	TGTGCCAGTAGTCTCAGCTCCAGGGCCTTTCAGCCCCAGCATTTT
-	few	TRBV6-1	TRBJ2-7	CASSYSPDYEQYF	TGTGCCAGCAGTTATTCTCCAGACTACGAGCAGTACTTC
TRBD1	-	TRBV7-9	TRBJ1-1	CASSFRPGQGSTEAFF	TGTGCCAGCAGCTTCCGCCCCGGACAGGGGTCCACTGAAGCTTTCTTT
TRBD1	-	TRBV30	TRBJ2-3	CAWSLGQGSFYF	TGTGCCTGGAGCTTAGGACAGGGGTCCTTTTATTTT
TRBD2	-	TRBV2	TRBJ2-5	CASSGLAGAAETQYF	TGTGCCAGCAGCGGACTAGCGGGAGCGGCAGAGACCCAGTACTTC
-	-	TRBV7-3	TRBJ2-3	CASSATGTFPDTQYF	TGTGCCAGCAGCGCAACCGGGACTTTTCCAGATACGCAGTATTTT
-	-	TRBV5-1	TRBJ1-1	CASSPRGQPTEAFF	TGCGCCAGCAGCCCGCGAGGACAGCCCACTGAAGCTTTCTTT
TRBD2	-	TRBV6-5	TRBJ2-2	CASSPGLVFRGELFF	TGTGCCAGCAGTCCGGGACTAGTCTTTCGCGGGGAGCTGTTTTTT
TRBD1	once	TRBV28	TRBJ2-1	CASRGDRVVNEQFF	TGTGCCAGCAGAGGGGACAGGGTGGTAAATGAGCAGTTCTTC
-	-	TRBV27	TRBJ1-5	CASALRTGGSNQPQHF	TGTGCCAGCGCCTTAAGGACGGGCGGGAGCAATCAGCCCCAGCATTTT
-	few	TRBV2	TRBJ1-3	CASSEVPGTGNTIYF	TGTGCCAGCAGTGAAGTCCCGGGAACCGGAAACACCATATATTTT
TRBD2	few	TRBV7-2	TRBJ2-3	CASSLDVLAGTDTQYF	TGTGCCAGCAGCTTAGACGTTCTAGCGGGCACAGATACGCAGTATTTT
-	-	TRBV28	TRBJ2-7	CASRPGHSSYEQYF	TGTGCCAGCAGACCGGGTCATTCATCCTACGAGCAGTACTTC
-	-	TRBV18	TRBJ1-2	CASSPQGPYDGYTF	TGTGCCAGCTCACCGCAGGGGCCGTACGATGGCTACACCTTC
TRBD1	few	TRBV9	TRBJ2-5	CASSVGTGKETQYF	TGTGCCAGCAGCGTAGGGACAGGGAAAGAGACCCAGTACTTC
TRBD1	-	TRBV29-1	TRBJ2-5	CSVEEGTGGETQYF	TGCAGCGTTGAAGAGGGGACAGGGGGAGAGACCCAGTACTTC
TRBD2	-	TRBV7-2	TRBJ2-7	CASSLVRGRAPSSYEQYF	TGTGCCAGCAGCTTAGTCCGGGGGAGGGCCCCTAGCTCCTACGAGCAGTACTTC
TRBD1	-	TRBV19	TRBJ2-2	CASTTGDANTGELFF	TGTGCCAGTACGACAGGGGACGCGAACACCGGGGAGCTGTTTTTT
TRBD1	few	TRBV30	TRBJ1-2	CAWRLGTGDGYTF	TGTGCCTGGAGGCTGGGGACAGGGGATGGCTACACCTTC
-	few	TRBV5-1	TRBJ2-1	CASSLDGTLYNEQFF	TGCGCCAGCAGCTTGGATGGGACTCTCTACAATGAGCAGTTCTTC
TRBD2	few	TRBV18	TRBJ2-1	CASSLAGKWDEQFF	TGTGCCAGCTCATTAGCGGGAAAGTGGGATGAGCAGTTCTTC
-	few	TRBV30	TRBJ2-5	CAWSSQAQETQYF	TGTGCCTGGAGTTCGCAGGCCCAAGAGACCCAGTACTTC
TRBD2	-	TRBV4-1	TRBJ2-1	CASSLGTSGILNSYNEQFF	TGCGCCAGCAGCCTAGGGACTAGCGGGATTCTTAACTCCTACAATGAGCAGTTCTTC
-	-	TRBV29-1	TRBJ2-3	CSVEDGHSTSTDTQYF	TGCAGCGTTGAAGATGGACACAGCACTAGCACAGATACGCAGTATTTT
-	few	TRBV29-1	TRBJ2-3	CSVARGSTDTQYF	TGCAGCGTTGCACGGGGAAGCACAGATACGCAGTATTTT
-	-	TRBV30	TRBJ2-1	CAWVRLTSSSYNEQFF	TGTGCCTGGGTCAGACTAACGTCGAGCTCCTACAATGAGCAGTTCTTC
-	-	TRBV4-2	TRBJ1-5	CASSHKTGVGNQPQHF	TGTGCCAGCAGCCACAAGACAGGTGTTGGCAATCAGCCCCAGCATTTT
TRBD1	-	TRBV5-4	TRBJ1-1	CASSLAGTGFEAFF	TGTGCCAGCAGCTTGGCGGGGACAGGATTTGAAGCTTTCTTT
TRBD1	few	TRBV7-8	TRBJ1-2	CASSRTGDDYGYTF	TGTGCCAGCAGTCGAACAGGGGATGACTATGGCTACACCTTC
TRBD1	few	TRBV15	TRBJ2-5	CATSRDRGLETQYF	TGTGCCACCAGCCGGGACAGGGGGTTGGAGACCCAGTACTTC
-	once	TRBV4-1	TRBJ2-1	CASRASGFNEQFF	TGCGCCAGCAGAGCTAGTGGGTTCAATGAGCAGTTCTTC
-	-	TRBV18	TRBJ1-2	CASSPGQGTYGYTF	TGTGCCAGCTCACCAGGGCAGGGGACCTATGGCTACACCTTC